This T cell receptor beta chain was identified during a study of T cell responses to AZD1222 COVID-19 vaccine. Produced via immunoSEQ multiplex PCR; TCRdb's table is partial and in-frame only. The sample holds around 120,000 clones, approximately 92% seen once. Germline values: CDR1 SNHLY, CDR2 FYNNEI. The CDR3 runs 12 residues. The ends were cut back, 4 bases at V and 7 bases at J, with 10 bases in the middle. The source is an adult in good health. The specimen was peripheral blood, collected on day 0 of AZD1222 vaccination. The chain carries TRBV2 and TRBJ1-1; a weak D match, TRBD1 (5 bases). CDR3 loop: CASSVGAFEAFF. The DNA of the CDR3 is TGTGCCAGCAGTGTAGGGGCCTTTGAAGCTTTCTTT.